This entry lists 17 T cell receptor beta chains sequenced from one sample in a study of T cells in Graves' hyperthyroidism and ophthalmopathy. It was RNA transcripts that yielded the amplified TCR beta CDR3 regions. A first-round RT-PCR of the TCR CDR3 used the HTBI primer set. TCRdb reprocessed the multiplex PCR reads with MiXCR, giving one entry per CDR3 protein. There are approximately 500,000 distinct CDR3 sequences in the sample; just over 45% occur only once, and 7.5% to 8.5% lies in the top ten. The sequenced material came from peripheral blood or thyroid tissue (not recorded which). Receptor source: a woman aged 18-29 years with Graves' hyperthyroidism.

This clonotype has a count of ten or more. The chain employs TRBV6-2 or TRBV6-3 and TRBJ1-2, with a weak D call TRBD1 (5 bases). Germline-derived CDR1 and CDR2 are MNHEY and SVGEGT. V was pared by 2 bases and J by 8 bases, with 12 bases between. CDR3 length equals 13 residues. The CDR3 loop is CASSYQEGIGYTF. CDR3 bases: TGTGCCAGCAGTTACCAGGAGGGGATAGGCTACACCTTC.

This clonotype has at least ten counts. The V call is TRBV20-1, the J call TRBJ2-2; D is possibly TRBD1 or TRBD2 (5 bases each). Trimming stripped 3 bases from V and 5 bases from J, with 10 bases between. CDR3 size: 13 residues. CDR1 and CDR2 (germline): DFQATT, SNEGSKA (reference sequence). The CDR3 loop reads CSASGTETGELFF. The CDR3 nucleotides are TGCAGTGCTAGTGGGACCGAAACCGGGGAGCTGTTTTTT.

Points on this clonotype: No DNA is shown, since the ends of the CDR3 on it are uncertain; the CDR3 is the one TCRdb lists. This CDR3 reads CASSFYICSATPSGAYEQYF. The chain joins TRBV7-2 to TRBJ2-7. CDR1 and CDR2 (germline): SGHTA, FQGNSA. Including both end residues, the CDR3 is 20 amino acids long.

This clonotype was observed a handful of times. This rearrangement joins TRBV2 to TRBJ2-2; 12 positions match TRBD2. Germline loops: CDR1 SNHLY, CDR2 FYNNEI. V shed 3 bases, J shed 6 bases, and the junction held 5 bases outside the gene matches. This CDR3 contains 16 residues. In DNA form, the CDR3 reads TGTGCCAGCAGTGAGCCGGGACTAGCGGGTTCCGGGGAGCTGTTTTTT. It specifies CASSEPGLAGSGELFF. The whole variable domain, filled in from reference TRBV2 and TRBJ2-2, reads EPEVTQTPSHQVTQMGQEVILRCVPISNHLYFYWYRQILGQKVEFLVSFYNNEISEKSEIFDDQFSVERPDGSNFTLKIRSTKLEDSAMYFCASSEPGLAGSGELFFGEGSRLTVL.

This clonotype has a count of ten or more. The rearrangement links TRBV4-3 to TRBJ1-1; 7 bases agree with TRBD1. J gave up 10 bases and V 0 bases, and 5 bases lay outside the gene matches. CDR3 length equals 13 residues. Germline V CDR1 and CDR2: LGHNA, YSLEER. The CDR3 sequence is CASSQETGNRAFF. The CDR3 DNA sequence: TGCGCCAGCAGCCAAGAGACAGGGAATAGAGCTTTCTTT.

This clonotype appeared many times. V and J are TRBV6-1 and TRBJ1-2; no clear D gene. With 11 bases removed from V and 0 bases from J, the gap between germline ends came to 13 bases. Germline V gene data show CDR1 as MNHNS and CDR2 as SASEGT. The CDR3 is made up of 13 amino acids. The CDR3 nucleotides read TGTGCCGTTCTGGGAGACGCTAACTATGGCTACACCTTC. It is translated as CAVLGDANYGYTF.

The V call is TRBV2, the J call TRBJ2-2, with 10 nucleotides matching TRBD2. CDR3 length: 17 amino acids. Trimming removed 8 bases from V and 2 bases from J; junction bases left unmatched: 11. Per germline, CDR1 SNHLY and CDR2 FYNNEI. As DNA, the CDR3 is TGTGCCAGCGGCTCTCCACCTAGCGGGAGAAACACCGGGGAGCTGTTTTTT. Amino acids: CASGSPPSGRNTGELFF.

This clonotype was recorded once. This may come from a read error, since a much larger clone is one base off. The chain combines TRBV10-3 with TRBJ1-5; 9 nucleotides agree with TRBD1. V shed 8 bases, J shed 3 bases, and the junction held 2 bases outside the gene matches. Germline V gives CDR1 ENHRY, CDR2 SYGVKD. This CDR3 spans 13 amino acids. The CDR3 sequence is CAIGQGINQPQHF. In DNA form, the CDR3 reads TGTGCCATCGGACAGGGGATCAATCAGCCCCAGCATTTT.

This chain connects TRBV10-2 to TRBJ2-5; the D call may be TRBD1 or TRBD2 (5 bases each). This CDR3 is built from 17 residues. CDR1 and CDR2 from the germline V gene are WSHSY and SAAADI. Trimming removed 5 bases at V and 5 bases at J, with 24 bases between. This chain's CDR3 is CASSYWGREPTRETQYF. CDR3 DNA: TGCGCCAGCAGTTACTGGGGACGAGAGCCTACCAGGGAGACCCAGTACTTC.

This chain uses TRBV20-1 with TRBJ2-7, with TRBD2 identical over 8 bases. The V gene end was trimmed by 4 bases and the J gene end by 2 bases; junction bases not matched to a gene: 10. This CDR3 is built from 15 residues. CDR1 is DFQATT and CDR2 is SNEGSKA in the germline V gene (reference sequence). The CDR3 spells CSATRLAQNTYEQYF. The CDR3 DNA is TGCAGTGCTACCCGACTAGCGCAAAATACCTACGAGCAGTACTTC.

There are many counts of this clonotype. In nucleotides, the CDR3 is TGTGCCAGCAGGTTGCGAGGTTTCCCTGAAGCTTTCTTT. Translated, it gives CASRLRGFPEAFF. The chain has TRBV12-3 or TRBV12-4 and TRBJ1-1; D call uncertain. This CDR3 contains 13 residues. With 6 bases removed from V and 6 bases from J, the gap between germline ends came to 14 bases.

The V call is TRBV7-2, the J call TRBJ2-7; TRBD2 agrees at 9 bases. V was pared by 2 bases and J by 7 bases, with 12 bases of the junction left unmatched. Germline loops: CDR1 SGHTA, CDR2 FQGNSA. There are 16 residues in the CDR3. The CDR3 nucleotides read TGTGCCAGCAGCTTATATGAGCTAGCGGGATCCGATGAGCAGTACTTC. It specifies CASSLYELAGSDEQYF.

J is TRBJ2-6 and V is TRBV19; the D is unclear. The germline V gene encodes CDR1 LNHDA and CDR2 SQIVND (reference sequence). The germline V and J ends were trimmed by 5 bases and 0 bases, with 11 bases remaining between them. The CDR3 loop spans 16 amino acids. CDR3 nucleotide sequence: TGTGCCAGTAGTTTTCAGCAGAGCTCTGGGGCCAACGTCCTGACTTTC. Translated: CASSFQQSSGANVLTF.

This clonotype has a handful of counts. J is TRBJ1-3 and V is TRBV28; D perhaps matches TRBD1 (6 bases). This CDR3 is 17 amino acids long. The V gene's germline CDR1 is MDHEN and CDR2 SYDVKM. Trimming left V 7 bases short and J 0 bases short, with 19 bases between. In DNA form, the CDR3 reads TGTGCCAGCACCGGTTCGCCAGGGGTGACCTCTGGAAACACCATATATTTT. Amino acid sequence: CASTGSPGVTSGNTIYF.

About this clonotype itself: This could be a read error, since a much larger clone is one nucleotide away. The J gene is TRBJ2-7, the V gene TRBV7-2; tentative D call: TRBD2 (5 bases). V lost 4 bases to trimming and J lost 2 bases, with 15 bases between them. The CDR3 length is 15 residues. Germline V gene lookup returns CDR1 SGHTA and CDR2 FQGNSA. The CDR3 sequence: CASSYRGAETYEQYF. The CDR3 DNA follows: TGTGCCAGCAGCTACCGGGGAGCGGAGACCTACGAGCAGTACTTC.

V gene TRBV29-1 combines with J gene TRBJ1-5, with 8 bases fitting TRBD1. The CDR3 runs 12 residues. V lost 8 bases to trimming and J lost 11 bases; unmatched junction nucleotides: 11. Germline loops: CDR1 SQVTM, CDR2 ANQGSEA. CDR3 sequence reads: CSILTGDGAQHF. The CDR3 DNA follows: TGCAGCATCCTGACAGGGGATGGGGCCCAGCATTTT.

This clonotype was found many times. The chain employs TRBV5-1 and TRBJ1-1, with a possible D match to TRBD1 (6 bases). V was shortened by 4 bases and J by 6 bases, with 13 bases between the two germline ends. CDR1 SGHRS and CDR2 YFSETQ come from the germline V gene. This CDR3 comprises 13 residues. The DNA of the CDR3 is TGCGCCAGCAGCGATCAGGAGGGGGCTGAAGCTTTCTTT. This gives the protein CASSDQEGAEAFF.